Shown below are 8 T cell receptor beta chains from a single sample sequenced in a study of shared clonotypes between healthy human individuals. Produced via immunoSEQ multiplex PCR; TCRdb's table is partial and in-frame only. Here the sample spans about 1.5 million clones, roughly 95% being singletons. The source material was naive CD4+ T cells sorted from blood. Sample subset: CD45RA+ positively selected. The receptors shown here come from a young man in good health.

This chain links TRBV11-2 with TRBJ2-1, with no clear D. This CDR3 has 15 residues. Germline loops: CDR1 SGHAT, CDR2 FQNNGV. Trimming removed 5 bases at V and 4 bases at J, with 15 bases between. In nucleotides, the CDR3 is TGTGCCAGCAGCCGGCCTTCTAACAGTTACAATGAGCAGTTCTTC. Amino acid sequence: CASSRPSNSYNEQFF.

Of note for this clone: Other DNA sequences within the sample encode an identical CDR3. The J gene is TRBJ2-2, the V gene TRBV9, with D tentatively TRBD1 (5 bases). V was trimmed by 0 bases and J by 5 bases, leaving 8 bases between them. CDR3 length: 14 residues. Per the germline V gene, CDR1 is SGDLS and CDR2 is YYNGEE. CDR3: CASSVGGATGELFF. CDR3 DNA: TGTGCCAGCAGCGTAGGTGGGGCGACCGGGGAGCTGTTTTTT.

This clone is a singleton in its sample. The CDR3 loop reads CSVANYNEQFF. CDR3 bases: TGCAGTGTTGCCAACTACAATGAGCAGTTCTTC. The gene calls are TRBV20-1 and TRBJ2-1; no firm D call. With 7 bases removed from V and 3 bases from J, the gap between germline ends came to 7 bases. The CDR3 has 11 amino acids. Germline assignment: CDR1 DFQATT and CDR2 SNEGSKA (reference sequence).

This CDR3 is CAISGGPGNTIYF. The CDR3 DNA is TGTGCCATCAGTGGGGGTCCTGGAAACACCATATATTTT. The V gene is TRBV10-3, the J gene TRBJ1-3; D gene ambiguous. Trimming stripped 4 bases from V and 2 bases from J, with 6 bases between. CDR1 and CDR2 (germline): ENHRY, SYGVKD. The CDR3 runs to 13 residues.

The chain uses TRBV5-4 and TRBJ2-2; D call uncertain. V was clipped by 0 bases and J by 0 bases, with 6 bases between them. There are 15 residues in the CDR3. The germline gives CDR1 SGHNT, CDR2 YYREEE (reference sequence). The CDR3 sequence: CASSLDGANTGELFF. CDR3 nucleotide sequence: TGTGCCAGCAGCTTGGATGGCGCGAACACCGGGGAGCTGTTTTTT.

This clone was recorded only once. The J gene is TRBJ2-3, the V gene TRBV27; 13 nucleotides align to TRBD2. Germline V gene data show CDR1 as MNHEY and CDR2 as SMNVEV (reference sequence). V lost 0 bases to trimming and J lost 3 bases; unmatched junction nucleotides: 6. This CDR3 is 18 amino acids long. CDR3 in amino acids: CASSLSITGLAGTDTQYF. Written as DNA, the CDR3 is TGTGCCAGCAGTTTATCGATAACGGGACTAGCGGGGACAGATACGCAGTATTTT.

The CDR3 region has the DNA TGTGCCAGCAGCTTAGGGGGGAACTTCGTGGCGGGAAACGAGCAGTACTTC. This translates into CASSLGGNFVAGNEQYF. V gene TRBV7-9 combines with J gene TRBJ2-7; TRBD2 is a possible D gene (6 bases). The ends were cut back, 1 base at V and 5 bases at J, with 21 bases in the middle. The germline CDR1 and CDR2 sequences are SEHNR and FQNEAQ (reference sequence). There are 17 residues in the CDR3.

This chain uses TRBV2 with TRBJ1-1, with D unresolved. The germline CDR1 and CDR2 sequences are SNHLY and FYNNEI. Trimming took off 4 bases at V and 1 base at J, with 4 bases between the two ends. This CDR3 has 12 residues. The CDR3 loop reads CASSGENTEAFF. The CDR3 coding sequence is TGTGCCAGCAGTGGCGAGAACACTGAAGCTTTCTTT.